These 2 T cell receptor beta chains share one sample of origin, sequenced in a study of blood T cell repertoires in COVID-19. The assay was immunoSEQ multiplex PCR, and TCRdb's table has in-frame clones only and misses some. The sample contains under 75,000 clones, around 82% of which appear only once. Material: peripheral blood. These receptors were obtained from a human donor in a cohort sampled during active COVID-19.

The chain links TRBV6-1 to TRBJ2-7; 8 bases match TRBD2. Per germline, CDR1 MNHNS and CDR2 SASEGT. J lost 2 bases, V lost 3 bases, and 9 bases had no gene match. The CDR3 is 16 residues long. The CDR3 DNA sequence: TGTGCCAGCAGTGATTTCTCAACTAGCGGTACCTACGAGCAGTACTTC. It yields the protein CASSDFSTSGTYEQYF.

The chain combines TRBV27 with TRBJ1-1; no reliable D call. Trimming removed 2 bases at V and 1 base at J, with 11 bases between. This CDR3 has 15 residues. Germline-derived CDR1 and CDR2 are MNHEY and SMNVEV (reference sequence). CDR3 amino acids: CASSLGGSRNTEAFF. The CDR3 coding sequence is TGTGCCAGCAGTTTAGGAGGCAGTAGGAACACTGAAGCTTTCTTT.